One and the same sample provided the 10 T cell receptor beta chains below, sequenced in a study of long-term antiretroviral therapy in people with HIV. The run of the v3.0 immunoSEQ assay was at survey level. The data were produced by immunoSEQ multiplex PCR, yet TCRdb's version contains in-frame clones alone and is incomplete. The data show tens of thousands of clones, 91% seen once. Sequencing was performed on unsorted PBMCs, taken 3.1 years after starting antiretroviral therapy. The origin of the receptors is a man between 18 and 29 years old with HIV.

This clone is a singleton in its sample. The V gene is TRBV5-4, the J gene TRBJ1-2; TRBD1 matches at 7 bases. Germline V gene lookup returns CDR1 SGHNT and CDR2 YYREEE (reference sequence). V was pared by 6 bases and J by 7 bases, with 15 bases of the junction left unmatched. CDR3 length equals 15 residues. In DNA form, the CDR3 reads TGTGCCAGCACCCTTGCAGGGGGTTTTATTTCTGGCTACACCTTC. Translated: CASTLAGGFISGYTF.

Notes on this clone: The sample contains more than one DNA sequence encoding this CDR3. The V call is TRBV6-5, the J call TRBJ2-7, with 9 bases matching TRBD1. Per the germline V gene, CDR1 is MNHEY and CDR2 is SVGAGI. Losses at the gene ends were 6 bases for V and 3 bases for J; bases not matched to a gene: 3. CDR3 length: 13 amino acids. The CDR3 loop is CASSWGQGYEQYF. DNA of the CDR3: TGTGCCAGCAGCTGGGGACAGGGCTACGAGCAGTACTTC.

The chain is built from TRBV7-6 and TRBJ2-7; D is uncertain. This CDR3 region has 15 residues. Germline values: CDR1 SGHVS, CDR2 FNYEAQ. Trimming stripped 2 bases from V and 2 bases from J, with 13 bases between. CDR3 sequence (DNA): TGTGCCAGCAGCTTATCCCCTACACTTACCTACGAGCAGTACTTC. Protein: CASSLSPTLTYEQYF.

This clone was found a few times. CDR3 nucleotide sequence: TGTGCCAGCAGTGTGGGACAGGGGATCTCCTACGAGCAGTACTTC. Protein: CASSVGQGISYEQYF. The rearrangement uses TRBV6-1 and TRBJ2-7; TRBD1 aligns across 10 bases. The CDR3 sequence is 15 residues long. V was clipped by 4 bases and J by 0 bases; unmatched bases: 3. From germline, CDR1 is MNHNS and CDR2 SASEGT.

The chain joins TRBV19 to TRBJ2-5; D perhaps matches TRBD1 (5 bases). This CDR3 region has 13 residues. Germline CDR1 and CDR2: LNHDA and SQIVND (reference sequence). Trimming took 6 bases from V and 4 from J, leaving 12 bases between them. CDR3 sequence: CASSPRVGETQYF. CDR3 bases: TGTGCCAGTAGCCCCAGGGTGGGAGAGACCCAGTACTTC. The full variable domain, rest sourced from reference TRBV19 and TRBJ2-5, is DGGITQSPKYLFRKEGQNVTLSCEQNLNHDAMYWYRQDPGQGLRLIYYSQIVNDFQKGDIAEGYSVSREKKESFPLTVTSAQKNPTAFYLCASSPRVGETQYFGPGTRLLVL.

The gene calls are TRBV2 and TRBJ2-1; the D gene could be TRBD1 or TRBD2 (5 bases each). V dropped 6 bases and J dropped 1 base, with 10 bases sitting between them. Germline CDR1 reads SNHLY; CDR2 reads FYNNEI. The CDR3 consists of 14 residues. The CDR3: CASRPGSSYNEQFF. In DNA, the CDR3 is TGTGCCAGCAGACCAGGGAGTTCCTACAATGAGCAGTTCTTC.

This chain joins TRBV7-9 and TRBJ2-3; D not resolved. Trimming took 5 bases from V and 6 from J, leaving 9 bases between them. Germline V gene data show CDR1 as SEHNR and CDR2 as FQNEAQ (reference sequence). The CDR3 sequence is 12 residues long. Here the CDR3 DNA reads TGTGCCAGCAGCCTCGAGAGGGATACGCAGTATTTT. This sequence encodes CASSLERDTQYF.

V and J are TRBV6-1 and TRBJ2-2; TRBD1 agrees at 10 bases. This CDR3 has 14 residues. CDR1 and CDR2 (germline): MNHNS, SASEGT. V lost 10 bases to trimming and J lost 5 bases; unmatched junction nucleotides: 7. CDR3: CAIQTGGATGELFF. Here the CDR3 DNA reads TGTGCCATCCAGACAGGGGGCGCGACCGGGGAGCTGTTTTTT.

The chain has TRBV11-2 and TRBJ1-1; no firm D call. Germline lookup yields CDR1 SGHAT and CDR2 FQNNGV. CDR3 size: 15 residues. V lost 5 bases and J lost 3, with 16 bases in between. This CDR3 reads CASSPIPDTDTEAFF. CDR3 DNA sequence: TGTGCCAGCAGCCCAATCCCCGACACGGACACTGAAGCTTTCTTT.

This clone is a singleton in its sample. The chain couples TRBV19 to TRBJ1-5, with TRBD1 matching over 8 bases. Germline trimming cut 5 bases from V and 5 bases from J; bases unmatched to any gene: 2. The length of the CDR3 is 13 residues. Germline V CDR1 and CDR2: LNHDA, SQIVND (reference sequence). The CDR3 DNA reads TGTGCCAGTAGTGACAGGGGCTATCAGCCCCAGCATTTT. Translated, it gives CASSDRGYQPQHF.